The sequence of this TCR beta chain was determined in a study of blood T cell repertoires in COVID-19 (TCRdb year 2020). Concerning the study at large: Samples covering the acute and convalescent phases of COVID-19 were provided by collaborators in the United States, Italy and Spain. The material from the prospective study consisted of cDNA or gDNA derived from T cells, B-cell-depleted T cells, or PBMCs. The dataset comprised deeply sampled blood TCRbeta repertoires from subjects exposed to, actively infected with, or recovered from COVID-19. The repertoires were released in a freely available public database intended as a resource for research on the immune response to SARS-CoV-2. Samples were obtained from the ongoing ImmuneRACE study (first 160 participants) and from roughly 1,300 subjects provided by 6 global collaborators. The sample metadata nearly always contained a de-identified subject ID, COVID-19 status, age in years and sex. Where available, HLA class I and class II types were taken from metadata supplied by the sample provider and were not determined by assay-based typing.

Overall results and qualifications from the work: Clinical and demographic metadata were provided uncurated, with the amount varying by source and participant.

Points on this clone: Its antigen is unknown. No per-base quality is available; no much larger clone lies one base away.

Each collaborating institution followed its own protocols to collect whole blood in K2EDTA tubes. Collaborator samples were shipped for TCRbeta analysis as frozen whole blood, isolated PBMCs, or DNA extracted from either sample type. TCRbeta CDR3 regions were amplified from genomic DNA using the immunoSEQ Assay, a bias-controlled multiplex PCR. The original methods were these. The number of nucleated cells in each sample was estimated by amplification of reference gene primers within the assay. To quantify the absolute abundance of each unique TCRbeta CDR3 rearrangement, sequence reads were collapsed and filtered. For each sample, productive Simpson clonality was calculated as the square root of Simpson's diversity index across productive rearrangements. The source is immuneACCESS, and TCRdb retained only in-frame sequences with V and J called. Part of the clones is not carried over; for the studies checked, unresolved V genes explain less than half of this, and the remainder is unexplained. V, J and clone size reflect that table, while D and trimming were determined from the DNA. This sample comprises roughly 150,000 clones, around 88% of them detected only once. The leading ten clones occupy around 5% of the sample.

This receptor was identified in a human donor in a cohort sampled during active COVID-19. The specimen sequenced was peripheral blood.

The nucleotide sequence reads as follows: TGTGCCACCAGCAGAGGACAGGGGACCTACAATGAGCAGTTCTTC. This gives the protein CATSRGQGTYNEQFF. The chain uses TRBV15 and TRBJ2-1; TRBD1 fits 8 bases in the junction. Clipping removes 1 base from V and 2 bases from J, with 1 as the unmatched junction base count. CDR1 is given as LNHNV and CDR2 as YYDKDF, both from the germline V gene (reference sequence). The CDR3 measures 15 amino acids from cysteine to phenylalanine. The read is trimmed to its CDR3 DNA, 45 bases read in frame from base 1.